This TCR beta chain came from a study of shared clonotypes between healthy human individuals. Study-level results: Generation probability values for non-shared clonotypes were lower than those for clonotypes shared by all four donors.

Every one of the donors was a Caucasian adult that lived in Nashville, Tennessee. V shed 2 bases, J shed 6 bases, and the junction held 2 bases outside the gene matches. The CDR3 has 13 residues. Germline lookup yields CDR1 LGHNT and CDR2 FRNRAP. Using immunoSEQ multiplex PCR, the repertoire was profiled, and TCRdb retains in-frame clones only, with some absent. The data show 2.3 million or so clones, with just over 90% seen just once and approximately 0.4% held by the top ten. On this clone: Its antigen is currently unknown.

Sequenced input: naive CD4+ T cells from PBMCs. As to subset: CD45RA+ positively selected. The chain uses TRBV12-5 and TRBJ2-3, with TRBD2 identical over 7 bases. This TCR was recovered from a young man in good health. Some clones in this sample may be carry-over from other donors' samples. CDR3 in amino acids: CASGLIGRDTQYF. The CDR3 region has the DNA TGTGCTAGTGGTTTGATCGGGAGGGATACGCAGTATTTT.